This T cell receptor beta chain was identified in a study of T-cell memory formation after mild COVID-19. The CDR3 runs 12 residues. Germline assignment: CDR1 MNHNY and CDR2 SVGAGI (reference sequence). V was trimmed by 11 bases and J by 7 bases, leaving 15 bases between them. Each CDR3 protein is one row after TCRdb ran MiXCR on the 5' RACE reads. The data show under 300,000 distinct CDR3 sequences, about 17% seen once. The chain links TRBV6-6 to TRBJ1-5; D might be TRBD1 (5 bases). This TCR was sampled from a man younger than 35 who had mild COVID-19 (a few samples of this study predate the infection). Cell type and time point are not known. Sample: PBMCs or a T cell subset sorted from them (not recorded which). The CDR3 here is CAGAAAGQPQHF. The CDR3 DNA follows: TGTGCCGGGGCGGCAGCGGGACAGCCCCAGCATTTT.